One sample yielded the 18 T cell receptor beta chains listed below, sequenced in a study of molecular identifiers for immune sequencing clone quantification. MiXCR, applied by TCRdb to the PCR reads, yields one record per CDR3 protein. The sample holds hundreds of thousands of distinct CDR3 sequences, around 25% seen once. Sequencing used naive CD8+ T cells from blood, with Jurkat cell RNA spiked in. Subset: FACS-sorted CD8+CD4-CCR7+CD45RA+ naive T cells. The source is a human donor in good health. Some libraries in this study had Jurkat cell RNA spiked in.

This clonotype has only a few counts. The V call is TRBV30, the J call TRBJ1-3; D is ambiguous. Germline loops: CDR1 GTSNPN, CDR2 SVGIG (reference sequence). This CDR3 has 14 residues. V was shortened by 1 base and J by 1 base, with 8 bases between the two germline ends. CDR3 sequence (DNA): TGTGCCTGGAGTGCTGGGGTTTCTGGAAACACCATATATTTT. This gives the protein CAWSAGVSGNTIYF.

This clonotype has a handful of counts. The chain joins TRBV19 to TRBJ1-1; D may be TRBD1 (6 bases). CDR3 length: 15 amino acids. CDR1 is LNHDA and CDR2 is SQIVND in the germline V gene (reference sequence). Trimming removed 7 bases from V and 1 base from J, with 16 bases in between. Here the CDR3 reads CASTVGGWGNTEAFF. CDR3 nucleotides: TGTGCCAGTACTGTAGGGGGATGGGGGAACACTGAAGCTTTCTTT.

This clonotype was recorded at least ten times. V and J are TRBV4-3 and TRBJ2-5; the D is unclear. CDR1 and CDR2 from the germline V gene are LGHNA and YSLEER. Deletions cut 0 bases from V and 2 bases from J, with 7 bases between. The CDR3 loop spans 14 amino acids. The CDR3 protein is CASSQDRFQETQYF. For the CDR3, the DNA is TGCGCCAGCAGCCAAGACAGATTTCAAGAGACCCAGTACTTC.

As regards this clonotype: With a much larger clone just one base away, this may be a read error. This rearrangement joins TRBV5-6 to TRBJ1-5; D ambiguous. CDR3 length: 14 amino acids. CDR1 and CDR2 (germline): SGHDT, YYEEEE. This CDR3 is CASSLASSNQSQHF. In nucleotides, the CDR3 is TGTGCCAGCAGCTTGGCCAGTAGCAATCAGTCCCAGCATTTT.

The chain employs TRBV29-1 and TRBJ2-1, with 11 positions matching TRBD2. The trim removed 7 bases at V and 7 bases at J, leaving 12 bases unmatched. CDR1 and CDR2 from the germline V gene are SQVTM and ANQGSEA. CDR3 length: 15 amino acids. The DNA for the CDR3 is TGCAGCGCTGGAGGGACTAGCGGCAGTTCGAATGAGCAGTTCTTC. This translates into CSAGGTSGSSNEQFF.

This clonotype was counted between two and nine times. The chain is built from TRBV6-1 and TRBJ1-2, with TRBD1 as a possible D gene (5 bases). Germline CDR1 reads MNHNS; CDR2 reads SASEGT. Trimming took 6 bases from V and 4 from J, leaving 12 bases between them. This CDR3 contains 13 residues. CDR3 DNA sequence: TGTGCCAGCAGGACCGGGACTGCCTATGGCTACACCTTC. It is translated as CASRTGTAYGYTF.

This clonotype was seen a few times. V usage is TRBV7-9 and J usage is TRBJ2-7, with TRBD1 matching 8 bases. The CDR3 contains 15 residues. CDR1 is SEHNR, CDR2 FQNEAQ, per germline (reference sequence). Losses at the gene ends were 7 bases for V and 7 bases for J; bases not matched to a gene: 15. The CDR3 nucleotides are TGTGCCAGCACCCCCCCGGACAGGGCCGGTATGGAGCAGTACTTC. Translating gives CASTPPDRAGMEQYF.

Worth noting for this clonotype: No conserved phenylalanine or tryptophan is present at the end of the CDR3, so a read error is the likely explanation. Here the CDR3 reads CASSRGSDQPQHL. The DNA for the CDR3 is TGCGCCAGCAGCAGGGGGTCCGATCAGCCCCAGCATCTT. The chain uses TRBV4-1 and TRBJ1-5; the D gene is possibly TRBD1 (6 bases). Germline V gives CDR1 MGHRA, CDR2 YSYEKL. This CDR3 region has 13 residues. Trimming removed 5 bases from V and 5 bases from J, with 10 bases in between.

This clonotype was seen a single time. A read error may explain this, as a much larger clone is one base away. The V and J genes are TRBV27 and TRBJ2-4; D ambiguous. The length of the CDR3 is 15 residues. Deletions cut 5 bases from V and 3 bases from J, with 14 bases between. Germline V lookup: CDR1 MNHEY, CDR2 SMNVEV (reference sequence). CDR3 region: CASSLTTSYKNIQYF. The CDR3 DNA follows: TGTGCCAGCAGTCTCACCACGTCCTACAAAAACATTCAGTACTTC.

This clonotype was found many times. V gene TRBV5-1 combines with J gene TRBJ2-5; a weak D match, TRBD1 (5 bases). The V end was cut by 0 bases, the J end by 5 bases, with 14 bases between. This CDR3 is built from 15 residues. The V gene's germline CDR1 is SGHRS and CDR2 YFSETQ. CDR3 coding DNA: TGCGCCAGCAGCTTGGCCGGTAGCTCAGGGGAGACCCAGTACTTC. Its protein product is CASSLAGSSGETQYF.

J is TRBJ2-5 and V is TRBV12-3 or TRBV12-4; 7 positions agree with TRBD1. The CDR3 runs 18 residues. V gave up 5 bases and J gave up 3 bases; unmatched junction bases: 18. DNA for the CDR3: TGTGCCAGCAGTCAAAAATTGACAGGGATGGAAAAAGAAGAGACCCAGTACTTC. Translating gives CASSQKLTGMEKEETQYF.

This chain links TRBV7-9 with TRBJ2-2; D uncertain. Trimming took 5 bases from V and 6 from J, leaving 19 bases between them. Germline CDR1 reads SEHNR; CDR2 reads FQNEAQ (reference sequence). The CDR3 runs 16 residues. Here the CDR3 reads CASSESGRYIPGELFF. CDR3 coding DNA: TGTGCCAGCAGCGAATCGGGCCGGTATATTCCCGGGGAGCTGTTTTTT.

This clonotype was seen only a few times. The chain is built from TRBV28 and TRBJ1-4, with D possibly matching TRBD1 (5 bases). The CDR3 consists of 16 residues. From germline, CDR1 is MDHEN and CDR2 SYDVKM. The V gene lost 5 bases and the J gene lost 7 bases, with 20 bases spanning the gap. This CDR3 is CASSPPVGREAEKLFF. CDR3 DNA: TGTGCCAGCAGTCCTCCGGTCGGCAGGGAGGCTGAAAAACTGTTTTTT.

This clonotype came up many times. This rearrangement joins TRBV29-1 to TRBJ2-7; no clear D gene. The V end lost 3 bases, the J end lost 2 bases, and 14 bases lay between the germline ends. Germline-derived CDR1 and CDR2 are SQVTM and ANQGSEA. The CDR3 has 14 amino acids. The chain's CDR3 is CSVEPKGRPYEQYF. The CDR3 DNA reads as TGCAGCGTTGAGCCAAAGGGCCGACCCTACGAGCAGTACTTC.

The chain recombines TRBV6-1 with TRBJ2-2; 10 bases fit TRBD1. Trimming cost V 4 bases and J 3 bases; bases outside gene matches: 2. Germline V gene lookup returns CDR1 MNHNS and CDR2 SASEGT. This CDR3 comprises 15 residues. The CDR3 reads CASSGGQGHTGELFF. In DNA form, the CDR3 reads TGTGCCAGCAGTGGGGGACAGGGGCACACCGGGGAGCTGTTTTTT.

V gene TRBV27 combines with J gene TRBJ2-5; 10 bases are shared with TRBD2. The CDR3 totals 15 residues. Trimming took 9 bases from V and 4 from J; bases not matched to a gene: 11. Germline V gives CDR1 MNHEY, CDR2 SMNVEV (reference sequence). The CDR3, as DNA: TGTGCCAGTGGGCCCAGACTAGCGGGCTTAGAGACCCAGTACTTC. Translation gives CASGPRLAGLETQYF.

This clonotype showed up many times. This chain joins TRBV7-9 and TRBJ2-7; 9 bases align to TRBD1. V shed 1 base, J shed 6 bases, and the junction held 10 bases outside the gene matches. The CDR3 has 16 amino acids. Germline V CDR1 and CDR2: SEHNR, FQNEAQ (reference sequence). Here the CDR3 DNA reads TGTGCCAGCAGCTTAGGCCGAGGGACAGGGCCCATCGAGCAGTACTTC. It translates to CASSLGRGTGPIEQYF.

The sample holds a few counts of this clonotype. This rearrangement joins TRBV5-1 to TRBJ2-7; TRBD2 aligns across 8 bases. In germline, CDR1 is SGHRS, CDR2 YFSETQ. The CDR3 is 14 residues long. V lost 0 bases, J lost 6 bases, and 5 bases stayed unmatched. The CDR3 DNA reads as TGCGCCAGCAGCTTGGCCGCTAGCGGGTTCGAGCAGTACTTC. Translation: CASSLAASGFEQYF.